Each of the 20 T cell receptor beta chains below was sequenced from the same sample in a study of response to subunit inactivated influenza vaccine. MiXCR, run by TCRdb on the RT-PCR reads, gives a single entry per CDR3 protein. There are around 250,000 distinct CDR3 sequences in the sample; about 12% occur only once, and 7.8% lies in the top ten. The sequencing here drew on non-naive T cells sorted from PBMCs, taken 14 days before vaccination. These receptors were taken from a man aged 50-60 years who received an inactivated influenza vaccine.

This clonotype has at least ten counts. The chain uses TRBV14 and TRBJ2-1; TRBD2 matches at 8 bases. The V gene's germline CDR1 is SGHDN and CDR2 FVKESK. J was trimmed by 3 bases and V by 1 base; bases with no gene match: 5. The CDR3 runs to 16 residues. In DNA form, the CDR3 reads TGTGCCAGCAGCCAAGTCGGGGGGGCTAGCTACAATGAGCAGTTCTTC. Protein product: CASSQVGGASYNEQFF.

The genes are TRBV7-2 and TRBJ2-3; no firm D call. The CDR3 contains 15 residues. V shed 5 bases and J shed 6 bases, with 18 bases lying between them. Germline CDR1 and CDR2: SGHTA and FQGNSA. CDR3 nucleotides: TGTGCCAGCAGCACCAGTGGAGCCACGGCGGATACGCAGTATTTT. Translated, it gives CASSTSGATADTQYF. Full variable domain (remainder filled in from reference TRBV7-2 and TRBJ2-3): GAGVSQSPSNKVTEKGKDVELRCDPISGHTALYWYRQSLGQGLEFLIYFQGNSAPDKSGLPSDRFSAERTGGSVSTLTIQRTQQEDSAVYLCASSTSGATADTQYFGPGTRLTVL.

The chain uses TRBV24-1 and TRBJ2-1, with 12 nucleotides matching TRBD2. From germline, CDR1 is KGHDR and CDR2 SFDVKD. The CDR3 runs 14 residues. Trimming removed 9 bases from V and 8 bases from J; junction bases left unmatched: 7. In DNA, the CDR3 is TGTGCCACCGGTCGGACTAGCGGGGAGGATGAGCAGTTCTTC. Translated: CATGRTSGEDEQFF.

This clonotype was recorded at least ten times. The chain employs TRBV3-1 and TRBJ2-3; TRBD1 aligns across 8 bases. The CDR3 extends over 15 amino acids. V lost 5 bases to trimming and J lost 0 bases; unmatched junction nucleotides: 4. Germline CDR1 is LGHDT and CDR2 is YNNKEL (reference sequence). In DNA form, the CDR3 reads TGTGCCAGCAGCGACCGGACAGGGAGCACAGATACGCAGTATTTT. Encoded protein: CASSDRTGSTDTQYF.

The sample holds a few counts of this clonotype. The chain links TRBV27 to TRBJ2-7, with 8 bases fitting TRBD2. Germline-derived CDR1 and CDR2 are MNHEY and SMNVEV (reference sequence). The V segment lost 2 bases and the J segment 4 bases; nucleotides outside the gene matches: 10. CDR3 length equals 16 residues. The DNA of the CDR3 is TGTGCCAGCAGTTTAAACGTGAGGACTAGCCTTTACGAGCAGTACTTC. Protein product: CASSLNVRTSLYEQYF.

This clonotype appeared many times. The rearrangement uses TRBV29-1 and TRBJ2-3; D may be TRBD1 or TRBD2 (7 bases each). Germline values: CDR1 SQVTM, CDR2 ANQGSEA. CDR3 length equals 15 residues. Trimming removed 4 bases at V and 5 bases at J, with 19 bases between. The CDR3 is CSVGNQGGLQDTQYF. CDR3 DNA sequence: TGCAGCGTTGGAAACCAGGGGGGACTACAAGATACGCAGTATTTT.

This clonotype was recorded a few times. This chain links TRBV11-2 with TRBJ2-1, with a weak D call TRBD2 (6 bases). This CDR3 spans 14 amino acids. Trimming shortened V by 3 bases and J by 3 bases, and 9 bases separated the two germline ends. Germline V lookup: CDR1 SGHAT, CDR2 FQNNGV. The CDR3 DNA follows: TGTGCCAGCAGCTTCCGCGGGAACTACAATGAGCAGTTCTTC. Amino acids: CASSFRGNYNEQFF.

The rearrangement links TRBV6-2 or TRBV6-3 to TRBJ2-3; D uncertain. Deletions cut 7 bases from V and 2 bases from J, with 13 bases between. Per the germline V gene, CDR1 is MNHEY and CDR2 is SVGEGT. The CDR3 contains 14 residues. For the CDR3, the DNA is TGTGCCAGCACCCGAGTGGCGGACACAGATACGCAGTATTTT. This codes for CASTRVADTDTQYF.

The genes are TRBV28 and TRBJ2-7, with D tentatively TRBD1 or TRBD2 (5 bases each). Looked up from germline, CDR1 is MDHEN and CDR2 is SYDVKM. The CDR3 totals 15 residues. V was trimmed by 5 bases and J by 4 bases, leaving 18 bases between them. The CDR3 is CASSLPWGRSYEQYF. CDR3 DNA: TGTGCCAGCAGTCTTCCCTGGGGGAGATCGTACGAGCAGTACTTC. The variable domain in full, completed from reference TRBV28 and TRBJ2-7, reads DVKVTQSSRYLVKRTGEKVFLECVQDMDHENMFWYRQDPGLGLRLIYFSYDVKMKEKGDIPEGYSVSREKKERFSLILESASTNQTSMYLCASSLPWGRSYEQYFGPGTRLTVT.

This clonotype was counted only a few times. This chain connects TRBV20-1 to TRBJ2-1, with 9 bases fitting TRBD2. Per the germline V gene, CDR1 is DFQATT and CDR2 is SNEGSKA (reference sequence). This CDR3 contains 13 residues. The V segment lost 8 bases and the J segment 9 bases; nucleotides outside the gene matches: 11. CDR3 sequence (DNA): TGCAGTTCAAGGGGCGGGAGGGCCGTTGAGCAGTTCTTC. It is translated as CSSRGGRAVEQFF.

This clonotype has only a few counts. This sequence joins TRBV6-1 and TRBJ1-5; the D is unclear. CDR3 size: 15 residues. The V end lost 2 bases, the J end lost 2 bases, and 10 bases lay between the germline ends. Per the germline V gene, CDR1 is MNHNS and CDR2 is SASEGT. The CDR3: CASSESRWGNQPQHF. CDR3 sequence (DNA): TGTGCCAGCAGTGAAAGTAGGTGGGGCAATCAGCCCCAGCATTTT.

This clonotype was observed a handful of times. This chain links TRBV20-1 with TRBJ2-3; D gene ambiguous. Germline assignment: CDR1 DFQATT and CDR2 SNEGSKA (reference sequence). CDR3 length: 12 residues. Between the trimmed V and J ends, which lost 5 bases and 0 bases, there was a span of 6 bases. The CDR3 region is CSARVSTDTQYF. CDR3 nucleotides: TGCAGTGCTCGGGTTAGCACAGATACGCAGTATTTT.

This clonotype was observed a handful of times. V usage is TRBV12-3 or TRBV12-4 and J usage is TRBJ2-6; 7 nucleotides line up with TRBD1. J lost 2 bases, V lost 6 bases, and 7 bases had no gene match. The CDR3 length is 16 residues. The CDR3 loop is CASSGDTGAGANVLTF. Here the CDR3 DNA reads TGTGCCAGCAGCGGAGATACAGGGGCTGGGGCCAACGTCCTGACTTTC.

This clonotype was found a few times. In DNA form, the CDR3 reads TGTGCCAGCTCACCACGGCCTGACAGAACGAACACCGGGGAGCTGTTTTTT. It is translated as CASSPRPDRTNTGELFF. The V and J genes are TRBV18 and TRBJ2-2; D might be TRBD1 (5 bases). Trimming cost V 1 base and J 0 bases, with 12 bases left between them. Germline V CDR1 and CDR2: KGHSH, LQKENI. This CDR3 has 17 residues.

This clonotype was seen a handful of times. This rearrangement joins TRBV5-1 to TRBJ2-3; D is possibly TRBD2 (6 bases). The CDR3 has 16 amino acids. In germline, CDR1 is SGHRS, CDR2 YFSETQ. Trimming took 4 bases from V and 3 from J, leaving 18 bases between them. The CDR3 sequence is CASSQGSRLATDTQYF. For the CDR3, the DNA is TGCGCCAGCAGCCAAGGATCTAGGCTAGCGACAGATACGCAGTATTTT.

The chain couples TRBV15 to TRBJ2-2; D possibly matches TRBD1 or TRBD2 (5 bases each). This CDR3 has 14 residues. With 0 bases removed from V and 4 bases from J, the gap between germline ends came to 6 bases. Germline V gene sequence: CDR1 LNHNV, CDR2 YYDKDF (reference sequence). For the CDR3, the DNA is TGTGCCACCAGCAGAGATGGGGGCACCGGGGAGCTGTTTTTT. It encodes CATSRDGGTGELFF.

This clonotype was counted many times. The rearrangement links TRBV5-1 to TRBJ2-3, with D possibly matching TRBD2 (5 bases). Germline V gives CDR1 SGHRS, CDR2 YFSETQ. Trimming cost V 4 bases and J 1 base, with 13 bases left between them. The CDR3 loop spans 15 amino acids. The DNA for the CDR3 is TGCGCCAGCAGCCGGGAATCGACGGGCACAGATACGCAGTATTTT. Its protein product is CASSRESTGTDTQYF. Together with reference TRBV5-1 and TRBJ2-3, the CDR3 gives the full variable domain: KAGVTQTPRYLIKTRGQQVTLSCSPISGHRSVSWYQQTPGQGLQFLFEYFSETQRNKGNFPGRFSGRQFSNSRSEMNVSTLELGDSALYLCASSRESTGTDTQYFGPGTRLTVL.

This clonotype has a handful of counts. The chain joins TRBV20-1 to TRBJ2-1, with 10 bases lining up with TRBD2. The CDR3 loop spans 16 amino acids. Germline CDR1 and CDR2: DFQATT and SNEGSKA (reference sequence). The junction had 9 bases not matched to a gene; V was cut back by 0 bases and J by 7 bases. CDR3 coding DNA: TGCAGTGCTAGAGACCTGCTAGCGGGAGATGCGAATGAGCAGTTCTTC. Amino acids: CSARDLLAGDANEQFF.

This clonotype was seen ten or more times. The V call is TRBV20-1, the J call TRBJ1-5; D gene uncertain. The V end was cut by 0 bases, the J end by 0 bases, with 6 bases between. Per the germline V gene, CDR1 is DFQATT and CDR2 is SNEGSKA (reference sequence). This CDR3 contains 14 residues. As DNA, the CDR3 is TGCAGTGCTAGAGAAGGGAATAGCAATCAGCCCCAGCATTTT. Protein sequence: CSAREGNSNQPQHF.

CDR3 region: CSASRTVKETQYF. The CDR3 nucleotides read TGCAGTGCTAGCAGGACAGTTAAAGAGACCCAGTACTTC. The gene calls are TRBV20-1 and TRBJ2-5; D possibly corresponds to TRBD1 (6 bases). V dropped 3 bases and J dropped 3 bases, with 11 bases sitting between them. CDR3 size: 13 residues. The germline V gene encodes CDR1 DFQATT and CDR2 SNEGSKA (reference sequence).